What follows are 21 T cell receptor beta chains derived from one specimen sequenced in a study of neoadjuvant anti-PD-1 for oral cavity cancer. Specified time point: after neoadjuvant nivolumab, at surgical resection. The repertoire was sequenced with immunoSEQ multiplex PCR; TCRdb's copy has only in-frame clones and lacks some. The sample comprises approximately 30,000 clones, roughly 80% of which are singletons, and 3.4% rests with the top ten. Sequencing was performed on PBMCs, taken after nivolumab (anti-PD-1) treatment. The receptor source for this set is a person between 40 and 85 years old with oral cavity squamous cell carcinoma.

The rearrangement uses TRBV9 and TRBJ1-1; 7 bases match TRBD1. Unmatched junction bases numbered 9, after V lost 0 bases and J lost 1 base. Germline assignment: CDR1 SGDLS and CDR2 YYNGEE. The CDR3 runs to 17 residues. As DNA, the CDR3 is TGTGCCAGCAGCGTAGCCCCACAGGGGAGGGGGAACACTGAAGCTTTCTTT. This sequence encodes CASSVAPQGRGNTEAFF.

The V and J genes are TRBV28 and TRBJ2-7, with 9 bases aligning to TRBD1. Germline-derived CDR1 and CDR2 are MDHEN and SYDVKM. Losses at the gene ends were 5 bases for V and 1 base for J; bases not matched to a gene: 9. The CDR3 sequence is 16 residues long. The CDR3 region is CASSPTTGTGSYEQYF. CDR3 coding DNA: TGTGCCAGCAGTCCTACCACTGGGACAGGGTCCTACGAGCAGTACTTC.

This CDR3 reads CASSEEGAVTEAFF. Written as DNA, the CDR3 is TGTGCCAGCAGTGAAGAGGGGGCGGTCACTGAAGCTTTCTTT. The chain is built from TRBV6-1 and TRBJ1-1, with 7 bases matching TRBD1. This CDR3 is built from 14 residues. CDR1 and CDR2 (germline): MNHNS, SASEGT. V shed 1 base and J 4 bases; nucleotides not matched to a gene: 3.

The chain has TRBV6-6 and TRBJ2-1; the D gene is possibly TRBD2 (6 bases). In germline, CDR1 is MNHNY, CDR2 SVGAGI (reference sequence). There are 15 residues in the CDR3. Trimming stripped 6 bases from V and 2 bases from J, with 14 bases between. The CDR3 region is CASSSGLTAYNEQFF. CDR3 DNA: TGTGCCAGCAGCTCGGGACTTACCGCCTACAATGAGCAGTTCTTC.

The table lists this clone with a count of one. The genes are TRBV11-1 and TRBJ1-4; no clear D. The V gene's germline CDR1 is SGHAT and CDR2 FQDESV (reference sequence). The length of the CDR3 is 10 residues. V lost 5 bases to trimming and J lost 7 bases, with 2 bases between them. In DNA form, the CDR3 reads TGTGCCAGCAGCAGTGAAAAACTGTTTTTT. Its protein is CASSSEKLFF.

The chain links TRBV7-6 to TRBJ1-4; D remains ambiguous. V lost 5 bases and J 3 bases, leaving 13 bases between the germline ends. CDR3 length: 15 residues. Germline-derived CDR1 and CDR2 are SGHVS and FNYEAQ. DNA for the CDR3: TGTGCCAGCAGCCGCGCCCAGACGGCTAATGAAAAACTGTTTTTT. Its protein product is CASSRAQTANEKLFF. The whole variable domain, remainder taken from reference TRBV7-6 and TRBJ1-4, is GAGVSQSPRYKVTKRGQDVALRCDPISGHVSLYWYRQALGQGPEFLTYFNYEAQQDKSGLPNDRFSAERPEGSISTLTIQRTEQRDSAMYRCASSRAQTANEKLFFGSGTQLSVL.

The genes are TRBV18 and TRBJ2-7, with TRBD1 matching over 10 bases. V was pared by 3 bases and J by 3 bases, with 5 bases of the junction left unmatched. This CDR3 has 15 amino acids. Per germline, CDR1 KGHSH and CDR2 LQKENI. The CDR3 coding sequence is TGTGCCAGCTCACCGGGACAGGGGTCCTTCTACGAGCAGTACTTC. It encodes CASSPGQGSFYEQYF.

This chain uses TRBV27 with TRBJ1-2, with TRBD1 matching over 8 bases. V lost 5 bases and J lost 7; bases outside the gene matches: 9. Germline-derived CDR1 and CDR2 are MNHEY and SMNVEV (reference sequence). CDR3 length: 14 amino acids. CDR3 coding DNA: TGTGCCAGCAGTGTACAGCAGGGGGCTTCTGGCTACACCTTC. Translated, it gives CASSVQQGASGYTF.

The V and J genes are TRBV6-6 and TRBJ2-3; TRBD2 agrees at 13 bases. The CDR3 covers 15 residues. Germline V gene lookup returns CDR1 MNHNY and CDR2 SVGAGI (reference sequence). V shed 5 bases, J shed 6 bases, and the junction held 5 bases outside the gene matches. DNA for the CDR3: TGTGCCAGCAGTACACTAGCGGGGGGGGTTGATACGCAGTATTTT. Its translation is CASSTLAGGVDTQYF.

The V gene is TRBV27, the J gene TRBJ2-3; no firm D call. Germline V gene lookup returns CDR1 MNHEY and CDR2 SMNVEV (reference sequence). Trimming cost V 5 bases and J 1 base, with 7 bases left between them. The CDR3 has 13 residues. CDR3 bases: TGTGCCAGCAGTCCCGTCGGCACAGATACGCAGTATTTT. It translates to CASSPVGTDTQYF.

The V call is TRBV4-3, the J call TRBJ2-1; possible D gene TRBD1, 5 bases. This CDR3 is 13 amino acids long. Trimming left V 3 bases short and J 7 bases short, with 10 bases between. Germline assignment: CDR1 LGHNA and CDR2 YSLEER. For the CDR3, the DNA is TGCGCCAGCAGCCATAATAGGGGAAATGAGCAGTTCTTC. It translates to CASSHNRGNEQFF.

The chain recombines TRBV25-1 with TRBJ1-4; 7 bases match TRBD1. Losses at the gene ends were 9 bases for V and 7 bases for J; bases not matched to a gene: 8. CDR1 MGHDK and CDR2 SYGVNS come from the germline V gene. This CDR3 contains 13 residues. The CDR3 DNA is TGTGCCAGTCTTATGACAGGGACTGAAAAACTGTTTTTT. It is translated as CASLMTGTEKLFF.

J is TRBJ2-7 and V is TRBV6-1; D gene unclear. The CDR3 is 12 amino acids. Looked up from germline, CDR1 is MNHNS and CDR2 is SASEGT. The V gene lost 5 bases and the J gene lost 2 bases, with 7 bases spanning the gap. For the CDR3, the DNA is TGTGCCAGCAGTCCCCTTACCTACGAGCAGTACTTC. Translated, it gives CASSPLTYEQYF.

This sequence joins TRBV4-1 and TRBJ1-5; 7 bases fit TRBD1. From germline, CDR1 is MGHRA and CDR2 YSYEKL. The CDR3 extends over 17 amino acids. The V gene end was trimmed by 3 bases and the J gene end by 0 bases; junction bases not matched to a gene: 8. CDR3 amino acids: CASSQGDRRYSNQPQHF. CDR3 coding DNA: TGCGCCAGCAGCCAGGGGGACAGACGATATAGCAATCAGCCCCAGCATTTT.

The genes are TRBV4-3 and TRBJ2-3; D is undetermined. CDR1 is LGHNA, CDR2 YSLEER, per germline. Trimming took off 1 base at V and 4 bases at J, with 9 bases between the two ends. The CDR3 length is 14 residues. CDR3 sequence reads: CASSQGFVADTQYF. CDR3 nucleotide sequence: TGCGCCAGCAGCCAAGGGTTTGTGGCAGATACGCAGTATTTT.

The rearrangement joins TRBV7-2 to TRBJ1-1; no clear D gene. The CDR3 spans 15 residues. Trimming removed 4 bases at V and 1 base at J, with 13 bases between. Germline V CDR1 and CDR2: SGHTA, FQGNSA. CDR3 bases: TGTGCCAGCAGCTCCTCCTTCGCGGGGAACACTGAAGCTTTCTTT. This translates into CASSSSFAGNTEAFF.

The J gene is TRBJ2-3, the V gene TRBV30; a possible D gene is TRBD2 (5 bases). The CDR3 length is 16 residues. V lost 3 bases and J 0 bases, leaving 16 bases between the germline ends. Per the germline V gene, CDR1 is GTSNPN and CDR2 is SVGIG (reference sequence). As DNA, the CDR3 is TGTGCCTGGAGGATGGGAGAGTTCTTTAGCACAGATACGCAGTATTTT. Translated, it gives CAWRMGEFFSTDTQYF.

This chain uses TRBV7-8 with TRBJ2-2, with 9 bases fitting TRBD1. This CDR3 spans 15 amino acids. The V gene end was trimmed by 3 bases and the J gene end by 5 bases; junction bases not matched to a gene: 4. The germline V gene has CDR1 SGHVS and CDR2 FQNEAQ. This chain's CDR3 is CASSFNRGLTGELFF. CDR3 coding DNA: TGTGCCAGCAGCTTTAACAGGGGGCTAACCGGGGAGCTGTTTTTT.

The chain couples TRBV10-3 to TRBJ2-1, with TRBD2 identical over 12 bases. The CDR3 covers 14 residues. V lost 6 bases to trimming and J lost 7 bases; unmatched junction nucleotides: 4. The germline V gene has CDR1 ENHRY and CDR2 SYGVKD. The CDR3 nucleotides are TGTGCCATCAGACTAGCGGGGGGTCATAATGAGCAGTTCTTC. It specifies CAIRLAGGHNEQFF.

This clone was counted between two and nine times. The CDR3 sequence: CASSYYRAGANVLTF. CDR3 coding DNA: TGTGCCAGCAGCTATTACAGAGCTGGGGCCAACGTCCTGACTTTC. The V gene is TRBV6-5, the J gene TRBJ2-6; D uncertain. Germline CDR1 is MNHEY and CDR2 is SVGAGI. CDR3 length: 15 amino acids. V lost 6 bases to trimming and J lost 2 bases, with 11 bases between them.

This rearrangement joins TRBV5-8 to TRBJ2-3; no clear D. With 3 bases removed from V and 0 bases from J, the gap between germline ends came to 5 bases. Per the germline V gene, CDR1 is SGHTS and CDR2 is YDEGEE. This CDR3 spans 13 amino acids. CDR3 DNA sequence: TGTGCCAGCAGCTCTACTAGCACAGATACGCAGTATTTT. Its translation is CASSSTSTDTQYF.